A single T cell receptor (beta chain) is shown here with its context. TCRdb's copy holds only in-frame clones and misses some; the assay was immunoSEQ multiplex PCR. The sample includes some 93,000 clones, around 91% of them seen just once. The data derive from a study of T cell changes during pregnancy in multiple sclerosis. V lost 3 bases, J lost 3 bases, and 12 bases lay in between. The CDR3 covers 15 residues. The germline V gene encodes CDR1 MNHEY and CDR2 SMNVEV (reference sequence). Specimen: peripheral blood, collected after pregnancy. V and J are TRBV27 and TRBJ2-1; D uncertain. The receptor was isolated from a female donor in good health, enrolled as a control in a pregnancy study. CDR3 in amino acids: CASSFHSEVYNEQFF. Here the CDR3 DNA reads TGTGCCAGCAGTTTCCACTCAGAGGTCTACAATGAGCAGTTCTTC.